Presented here are 6 T cell receptor beta chains from one specimen sequenced in a study of OX40 agonist ivuxolimab in advanced cancers. Libraries were prepared by immunoSEQ multiplex PCR; TCRdb keeps only in-frame clonotypes and omits some of them. Of tens of thousands of clones listed, roughly 87% are singletons. Material: CD4+ or CD8+ T cells sorted from blood, obtained in a trial of the OX40 agonist ivuxolimab. Every receptor here comes from an adult with an advanced solid tumor such as melanoma, head and neck, liver or kidney cancer.

This clone has just a few counts. The chain is built from TRBV10-2 and TRBJ1-3; D may be TRBD1 (6 bases). Germline V gene lookup returns CDR1 WSHSY and CDR2 SAAADI. Trimming left V 4 bases short and J 1 base short, with 14 bases between. The CDR3 loop spans 16 amino acids. CDR3 residues: CASSVGGISSGNTIYF. The CDR3 DNA reads as TGCGCCAGCAGTGTCGGGGGCATCTCATCTGGAAACACCATATATTTT.

This rearrangement joins TRBV5-6 to TRBJ2-3; the D is unclear. CDR1 is SGHDT and CDR2 is YYEEEE in the germline V gene. Deletions cut 3 bases from V and 0 bases from J, with 5 bases between. CDR3 length equals 13 residues. CDR3 sequence (DNA): TGTGCCAGCAGCTATACTAGCACAGATACGCAGTATTTT. Residues: CASSYTSTDTQYF. The variable domain in full, with the rest retrieved from reference TRBV5-6 and TRBJ2-3, is DAGVTQSPTHLIKTRGQQVTLRCSPKSGHDTVSWYQQALGQGPQFIFQYYEEEERQRGNFPDRFSGHQFPNYSSELNVNALLLGDSALYLCASSYTSTDTQYFGPGTRLTVL.

J is TRBJ1-1 and V is TRBV25-1; D uncertain. Germline lookup yields CDR1 MGHDK and CDR2 SYGVNS. The CDR3 is 13 amino acids. The ends were cut back, 4 bases at V and 2 bases at J, with 8 bases in the middle. The CDR3 loop reads CASSGIFNTEAFF. The CDR3 DNA reads as TGTGCCAGCAGTGGGATCTTCAACACTGAAGCTTTCTTT.

This sequence joins TRBV7-3 and TRBJ2-2; 13 positions match TRBD2. The germline CDR1 and CDR2 sequences are SGHTA and FQGTGA. Trimming took 2 bases from V and 6 from J; bases not matched to a gene: 9. The CDR3 is 18 residues long. The CDR3 is CASSLSHGLAGAPGELFF. The CDR3 DNA sequence: TGTGCCAGCAGCTTATCCCACGGACTAGCGGGAGCCCCCGGGGAGCTGTTTTTT.

Written as DNA, the CDR3 is TGTGCCACCAGCCCTGGGACAGGGCCTGGAGTGACCCAGTACTTC. Its protein is CATSPGTGPGVTQYF. This sequence joins TRBV15 and TRBJ2-5; 9 nucleotides align to TRBD1. J gave up 7 bases and V 5 bases, and 11 bases lay outside the gene matches. The germline gives CDR1 LNHNV, CDR2 YYDKDF (reference sequence). The CDR3 extends over 15 amino acids.

J is TRBJ2-7 and V is TRBV4-1; D possibly uses TRBD1 or TRBD2 (6 bases each). Germline loops: CDR1 MGHRA, CDR2 YSYEKL. With 1 base removed from V and 2 bases from J, the gap between germline ends came to 18 bases. The CDR3 contains 17 residues. Here the CDR3 DNA reads TGCGCCAGCAGCCAAGGCAGGACAGCGGGCGGTACCTACGAGCAGTACTTC. This codes for CASSQGRTAGGTYEQYF.